What follows are 17 T cell receptor beta chains derived from one specimen sequenced in a study of T-cell reconstitution after alpha-beta-depleted transplantation in children. Preparing the TCRbeta library involved the use of unique molecular identifiers. TCRdb independently ran MiXCR on the PCR reads; one entry per CDR3 protein. The repertoire consists of approximately 490,000 distinct CDR3 sequences, with 10% occurring once and the leading ten covering 2%. Sequencing was performed on PBMCs, taken before TCRalphabeta/CD19-depleted stem cell transplant. The receptors were gathered from a child aged 2-9 years with inherited bone marrow failure, due to receive a stem cell transplant.

Ten or more counts support this clonotype. The chain employs TRBV20-1 and TRBJ1-2; D remains unclear. The CDR3 totals 16 residues. V lost 5 bases and J lost 4, with 23 bases in between. Per the germline V gene, CDR1 is DFQATT and CDR2 is SNEGSKA (reference sequence). The CDR3 protein is CSAPPPGREGIYGYTF. CDR3 sequence (DNA): TGCAGTGCTCCTCCGCCGGGAAGGGAAGGGATCTATGGCTACACCTTC.

On this clonotype itself: A read error is possible here, since a much larger clone lies one base away. CDR3 residues: CTSSADTSTDTQYF. The CDR3 nucleotides read TGCACCAGCAGTGCGGATACTAGCACAGATACGCAGTATTTT. The chain joins TRBV4-3 to TRBJ2-3, with D unclear. The V gene's germline CDR1 is LGHNA and CDR2 YSLEER. The CDR3 length is 14 residues.

The rearrangement uses TRBV12-3 or TRBV12-4 and TRBJ2-7; D might be TRBD1 or TRBD2, each matching 5 bases. This CDR3 has 16 amino acids. V shed 2 bases and J shed 0 bases, with 14 bases lying between them. The CDR3 loop is CASSLSWGLSSYEQYF. CDR3 sequence (DNA): TGTGCCAGCAGTTTATCATGGGGGTTAAGCTCCTACGAGCAGTACTTC.

At least ten counts were recorded for this clonotype. The V and J genes are TRBV5-1 and TRBJ2-2; perhaps TRBD2 as D (6 bases). The V end was cut by 4 bases, the J end by 2 bases, with 12 bases between. Per the germline V gene, CDR1 is SGHRS and CDR2 is YFSETQ. The CDR3 consists of 15 residues. For the CDR3, the DNA is TGCGCCAGCAGCCCGGAGGGTCAAAACACCGGGGAGCTGTTTTTT. It translates to CASSPEGQNTGELFF.

This clonotype was recorded many times. CDR3 sequence reads: CASSLPGLAPYNEQFF. The CDR3 nucleotides are TGTGCCAGCAGTCTCCCGGGACTAGCGCCCTACAATGAGCAGTTCTTC. The chain uses TRBV28 and TRBJ2-1, with 10 nucleotides matching TRBD2. Unmatched junction bases numbered 6, after V lost 5 bases and J lost 2 bases. Germline V gene lookup returns CDR1 MDHEN and CDR2 SYDVKM. The CDR3 has 16 amino acids.

This clonotype came up many times. This CDR3 is CASSPGRLHFYEQYF. The CDR3 DNA follows: TGTGCCAGCAGCCCAGGCAGGCTCCACTTCTACGAGCAGTACTTC. V usage is TRBV7-8 and J usage is TRBJ2-7; D is ambiguous. V shed 5 bases and J shed 3 bases, with 17 bases lying between them. The CDR3 has 15 amino acids. Germline V CDR1 and CDR2: SGHVS, FQNEAQ.

This clonotype was counted only a few times. The chain joins TRBV20-1 to TRBJ2-5; 12 bases match TRBD2. This CDR3 contains 18 residues. Germline V gene data show CDR1 as DFQATT and CDR2 as SNEGSKA (reference sequence). After removal of 5 bases from V and 2 bases from J, the junction contained 15 bases not matched to a gene. In nucleotides, the CDR3 is TGCAGTGCTCAGACGCCTAGCGGGAGGGGGGGGGTTCAAGAGACCCAGTACTTC. Protein sequence: CSAQTPSGRGGVQETQYF.

This clonotype was observed a handful of times. The genes are TRBV5-5 and TRBJ2-1; no firm D call. V shed 0 bases and J shed 8 bases, with 6 bases lying between them. Germline CDR1 is SGHKS and CDR2 is YYEKEE (reference sequence). The CDR3 is 12 residues long. CDR3 bases: TGTGCCAGCAGCTTGGCGTGGGATGAGCAGTTCTTC. Amino acid sequence: CASSLAWDEQFF.

This clonotype was recorded at least ten times. In DNA form, the CDR3 reads TGCGCCAGCAGCCAAGTGGAAACGGCTCCCCACGCGGGAGAAGGCAAAACTAGCACAGATACGCAGTATTTT. This sequence encodes CASSQVETAPHAGEGKTSTDTQYF. The chain is built from TRBV4-1 and TRBJ2-3; TRBD2 matches 7 bases. This CDR3 region has 24 residues. Per the germline V gene, CDR1 is MGHRA and CDR2 is YSYEKL. The J segment lost 0 bases and the V segment lost 1 base, leaving 28 bases of the junction unmatched.

This sequence joins TRBV4-3 and TRBJ2-2, with D hard to call. Trimming removed 3 bases from V and 3 bases from J, with 8 bases in between. Germline-derived CDR1 and CDR2 are LGHNA and YSLEER. The CDR3 length is 14 residues. The CDR3 loop is CASSQEDYTGELFF. The DNA for the CDR3 is TGCGCCAGCAGCCAGGAAGATTACACCGGGGAGCTGTTTTTT.

This clonotype has just a few counts. The chain employs TRBV20-1 and TRBJ2-7; the match to TRBD2 covers 9 bases. This CDR3 has 13 amino acids. CDR1 is DFQATT and CDR2 is SNEGSKA in the germline V gene (reference sequence). Losses at the gene ends were 3 bases for V and 4 bases for J; bases not matched to a gene: 4. The CDR3 DNA is TGCAGTGCTAGTGCTAGCGGGACTTACGAGCAGTACTTC. It encodes CSASASGTYEQYF.

This clonotype came up many times. The CDR3: CASSLGLAAQDEQFF. As DNA, the CDR3 is TGTGCCAGCAGCTTAGGGCTAGCAGCCCAGGATGAGCAGTTCTTC. This sequence joins TRBV11-2 and TRBJ2-1; D may be TRBD2 (5 bases). There are 15 residues in the CDR3. Germline V gene data show CDR1 as SGHAT and CDR2 as FQNNGV. The V end was cut by 1 base, the J end by 8 bases, with 15 bases between. Full variable domain (remainder filled in from reference TRBV11-2 and TRBJ2-1): EAGVAQSPRYKIIEKRQSVAFWCNPISGHATLYWYQQILGQGPKLLIQFQNNGVVDDSQLPKDRFSAERLKGVDSTLKIQPAKLEDSAVYLCASSLGLAAQDEQFFGPGTRLTVL.

As for this clonotype: Germline and junction disagree at one end, which may indicate a read error. The CDR3 DNA is TGCTGTGCTAGTTGGGGGGCGGGAGCCCTCTACAATGAGCAGTTCTTC. Translation gives CCASWGAGALYNEQFF. The rearrangement links TRBV20-1 to TRBJ2-1, with D maybe TRBD2 (7 bases). Germline CDR1 DFQATT, CDR2 SNEGSKA (reference sequence). The CDR3 has 16 amino acids.

This clonotype was seen more than once but under ten times. V usage is TRBV10-3 and J usage is TRBJ2-3; no reliable D call. The CDR3 length is 12 residues. With 6 bases removed from V and 2 bases from J, the gap between germline ends came to 6 bases. CDR1 ENHRY and CDR2 SYGVKD come from the germline V gene. The CDR3 DNA follows: TGTGCCATCAGCCCTATCACAGATACGCAGTATTTT. Protein product: CAISPITDTQYF.

This clonotype was detected many times. The CDR3 reads CATSLAVGAGTDTQYF. For the CDR3, the DNA is TGTGCCACCAGCCTGGCCGTTGGGGCCGGCACAGATACGCAGTATTTT. The J gene is TRBJ2-3, the V gene TRBV15, with a possible D match to TRBD1 (5 bases). V lost 5 bases and J lost 1, with 16 bases in between. Germline-derived CDR1 and CDR2 are LNHNV and YYDKDF (reference sequence). The CDR3 has 16 amino acids.

This clonotype came up a few times. The chain employs TRBV7-6 and TRBJ2-1; D may be TRBD2 (5 bases). Per germline, CDR1 SGHVS and CDR2 FNYEAQ. CDR3 length: 14 residues. Deletions cut 7 bases from V and 5 bases from J, with 15 bases between. In nucleotides, the CDR3 is TGTGCCAGCACCAGCTTAGGACTTCACAATGAGCAGTTCTTC. Translated, it gives CASTSLGLHNEQFF.

The chain joins TRBV12-3 or TRBV12-4 to TRBJ1-5; D perhaps matches TRBD1 (5 bases). The CDR3 is made up of 14 amino acids. Trimming removed 6 bases from V and 7 bases from J, with 16 bases in between. Here the CDR3 reads CASSHGHQGQPQHF. DNA for the CDR3: TGTGCCAGCAGCCATGGACACCAAGGCCAGCCCCAGCATTTT.